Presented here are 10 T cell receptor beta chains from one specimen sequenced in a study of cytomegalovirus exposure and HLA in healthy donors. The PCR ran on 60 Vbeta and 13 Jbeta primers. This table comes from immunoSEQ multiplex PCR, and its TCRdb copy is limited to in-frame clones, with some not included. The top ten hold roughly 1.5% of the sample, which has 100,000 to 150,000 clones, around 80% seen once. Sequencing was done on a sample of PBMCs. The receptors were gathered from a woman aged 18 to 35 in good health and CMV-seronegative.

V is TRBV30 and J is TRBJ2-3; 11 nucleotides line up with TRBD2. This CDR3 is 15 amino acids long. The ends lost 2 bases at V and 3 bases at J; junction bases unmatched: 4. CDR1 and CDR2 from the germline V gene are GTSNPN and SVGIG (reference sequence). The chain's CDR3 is CAWSLRLAGTDTQYF. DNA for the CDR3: TGTGCCTGGAGTCTCAGACTAGCGGGAACAGATACGCAGTATTTT. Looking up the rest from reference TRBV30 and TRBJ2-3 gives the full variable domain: SQTIHQWPATLVQPVGSPLSLECTVEGTSNPNLYWYRQAAGRGLQLLFYSVGIGQISSEVPQNLSASRPQDRQFILSSKKLLLSDSGFYLCAWSLRLAGTDTQYFGPGTRLTVL.

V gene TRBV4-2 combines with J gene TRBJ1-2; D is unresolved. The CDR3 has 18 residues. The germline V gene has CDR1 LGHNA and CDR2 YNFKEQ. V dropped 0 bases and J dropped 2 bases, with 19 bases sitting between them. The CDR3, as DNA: TGTGCCAGCAGCCAAGAAGGGAGGGATATGCGGCCCAACTATGGCTACACCTTC. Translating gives CASSQEGRDMRPNYGYTF.

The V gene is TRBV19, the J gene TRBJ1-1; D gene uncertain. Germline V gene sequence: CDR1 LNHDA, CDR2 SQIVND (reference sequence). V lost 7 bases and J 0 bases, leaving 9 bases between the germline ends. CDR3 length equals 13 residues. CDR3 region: CASTRGMNTEAFF. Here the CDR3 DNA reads TGTGCCAGTACGCGGGGAATGAACACTGAAGCTTTCTTT.

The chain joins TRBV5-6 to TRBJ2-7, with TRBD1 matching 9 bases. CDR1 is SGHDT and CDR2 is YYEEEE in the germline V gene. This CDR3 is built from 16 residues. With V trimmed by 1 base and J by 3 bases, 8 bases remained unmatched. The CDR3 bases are TGTGCCAGCAGCTTGTTGGGACAGGGACTCTACTACGAGCAGTACTTC. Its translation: CASSLLGQGLYYEQYF.

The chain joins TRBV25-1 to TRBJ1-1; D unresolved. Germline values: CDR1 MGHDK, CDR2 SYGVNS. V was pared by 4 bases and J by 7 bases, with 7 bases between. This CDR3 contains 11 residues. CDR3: CASSVGREAFF. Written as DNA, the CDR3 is TGTGCCAGCAGTGTTGGGCGTGAAGCTTTCTTT.

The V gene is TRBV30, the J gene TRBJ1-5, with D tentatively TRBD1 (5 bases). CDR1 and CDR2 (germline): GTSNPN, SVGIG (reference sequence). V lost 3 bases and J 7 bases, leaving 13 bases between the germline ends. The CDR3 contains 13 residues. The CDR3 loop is CAWSVQGRQPQHF. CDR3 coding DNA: TGTGCCTGGAGCGTGCAGGGAAGACAGCCCCAGCATTTT.

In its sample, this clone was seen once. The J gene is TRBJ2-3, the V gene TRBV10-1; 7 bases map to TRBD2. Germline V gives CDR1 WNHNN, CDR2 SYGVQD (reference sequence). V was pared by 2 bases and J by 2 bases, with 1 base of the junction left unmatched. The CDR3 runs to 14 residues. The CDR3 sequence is CASSEAGVTDTQYF. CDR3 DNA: TGCGCCAGCAGTGAGGCGGGAGTCACAGATACGCAGTATTTT.

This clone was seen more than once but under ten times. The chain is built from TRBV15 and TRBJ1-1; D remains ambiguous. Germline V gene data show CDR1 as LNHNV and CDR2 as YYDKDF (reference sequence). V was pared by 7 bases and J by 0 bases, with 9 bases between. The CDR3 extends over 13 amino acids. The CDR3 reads CATTSSMNTEAFF. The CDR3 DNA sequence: TGTGCCACCACTTCGAGCATGAACACTGAAGCTTTCTTT.

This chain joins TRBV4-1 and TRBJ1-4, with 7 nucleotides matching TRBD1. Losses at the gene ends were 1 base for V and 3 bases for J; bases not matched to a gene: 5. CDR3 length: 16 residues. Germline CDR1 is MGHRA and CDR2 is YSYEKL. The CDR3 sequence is CASSQGQGGSNEKLFF. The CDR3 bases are TGCGCCAGCAGCCAAGGCCAGGGGGGTTCTAATGAAAAACTGTTTTTT.

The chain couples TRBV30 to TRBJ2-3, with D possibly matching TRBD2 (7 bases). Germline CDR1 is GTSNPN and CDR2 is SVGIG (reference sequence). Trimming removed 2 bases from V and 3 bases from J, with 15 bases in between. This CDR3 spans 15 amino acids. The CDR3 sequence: CAWSRGEGPTDTQYF. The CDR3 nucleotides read TGTGCCTGGAGTAGGGGGGAGGGCCCGACAGATACGCAGTATTTT.